The source of this T cell receptor (beta chain) is a study of T-cell memory formation after mild COVID-19. General observations from the study: Clones that contracted from day 15 to 85 were balanced CD4/CD8, while later expanders leaned CD4+. A subset of responding clones appeared in pre-infection memory, suggesting cross-reactive memory joined.

5'RACE primed from the constant segment yielded TCR alpha and TCR beta cDNA libraries bearing sample barcodes and UMIs. TCRdb used MiXCR to reprocess the 5' RACE reads, holding one entry per CDR3 protein. The sample holds 250,000 to 350,000 distinct CDR3 sequences, 15% to 20% seen once. CDR3 length: 12 amino acids. Trimming shortened V by 3 bases and J by 2 bases, and 5 bases separated the two germline ends. CDR1 is KGHSH, CDR2 LQKENI, per germline. On this clonotype itself: No antigen is known for it.

V is TRBV18 and J is TRBJ2-7; D gene ambiguous. This TCR came from a man aged 18-30 years who had mild COVID-19 (a few samples of this study predate the infection). Cell type and time point are not known. Sequenced: PBMCs or a T cell subset sorted from them (not recorded which). This CDR3 is CASSPAAYEQYF. Written as DNA, the CDR3 is TGTGCCAGCTCACCCGCGGCCTACGAGCAGTACTTC.